This is a list of T cell receptor beta chains from one sample in a study of T cell responses to AZD1222 COVID-19 vaccine. Generated by immunoSEQ multiplex PCR, the TCRdb table keeps only in-frame clones and is missing some. Of 73,000 or so clones listed, 80% are singletons. The sample consisted of peripheral blood, taken 28 days after the second AZD1222 dose. These TCRs come from an adult who received the AZD1222 COVID-19 vaccine. Both conserved end residues are part of each CDR3. Each record gives: J gene, V gene, clone size, D gene, CDR3 protein, CDR3 DNA. The D gene is left open where the match is weak. Where a row states a size, it is once, few, many or the class of an expanded clone; other rows omit it.

>TRBJ2-5|TRBV7-2|.|TRBD2
CASRRTSIFPQYF
TGTGCCAGCAGGAGGACTAGCATTTTCCCCCAGTACTTC
>TRBJ2-1|TRBV7-6|few|TRBD2
CASSLVPGLQNNEQFF
TGTGCCAGCAGCTTAGTCCCGGGACTACAAAACAATGAGCAGTTCTTC
>TRBJ2-7|TRBV7-9|.|TRBD2
CASSPPGTSGREQYF
TGTGCCAGCAGCCCCCCCGGGACTAGCGGGCGCGAGCAGTACTTC
>TRBJ1-2|TRBV9|.|.
CASSASGWTNYGYTF
TGTGCCAGCAGCGCCTCAGGGTGGACTAACTATGGCTACACCTTC
>TRBJ1-1|TRBV2|.|TRBD1
CASSPRGTAAEAFF
TGTGCCAGCAGTCCTCGAGGGACAGCCGCTGAAGCTTTCTTT
>TRBJ1-2|TRBV14|few|.
CASSYRESYTF
TGTGCCAGCAGCTACAGGGAGAGCTACACCTTC
>TRBJ2-1|TRBV19|.|TRBD2
CASSIRAGEWNEQFF
TGTGCCAGTAGTATAAGGGCGGGAGAATGGAATGAGCAGTTCTTC
>TRBJ2-1|TRBV5-1|.|.
CASWGSGDEQFF
TGCGCCAGTTGGGGGTCGGGCGATGAGCAGTTCTTC
>TRBJ2-3|TRBV29-1|.|TRBD2
CSVALAGGSTDTQYF
TGCAGCGTTGCCTTAGCGGGGGGTAGCACAGATACGCAGTATTTT
>TRBJ2-7|TRBV29-1|many|TRBD2
CSVTGTSGGHGRYF
TGCAGCGTTACCGGGACTAGCGGGGGTCACGGGAGGTACTTC
>TRBJ2-6|TRBV6-5|.|.
CASSLGPGANVLTF
TGTGCCAGCAGTCTCGGTCCCGGGGCCAACGTCCTGACTTTC
>TRBJ1-1|TRBV6-4|.|.
CASSDSIGHATEAFF
TGTGCCAGCAGTGACTCCATCGGGCACGCCACTGAAGCTTTCTTT
>TRBJ2-5|TRBV12-5|.|TRBD1
CASGSTGGMETQYF
TGTGCTAGTGGTTCTACAGGGGGTATGGAGACCCAGTACTTC
>TRBJ2-3|TRBV7-3|.|.
CASSLSTQPTDTQYF
TGTGCCAGCAGCTTAAGTACGCAGCCCACAGATACGCAGTATTTT
>TRBJ2-1|TRBV28|once|.
CASSESGEDEQFF
TGTGCCAGCAGTGAGTCGGGGGAGGATGAGCAGTTCTTC
>TRBJ1-5|TRBV7-9|.|.
CASSLASGVVGPQHF
TGTGCCAGCAGCTTAGCGAGCGGGGTAGTGGGACCCCAGCATTTT
>TRBJ1-1|TRBV2|once|.
CASQLRTDIEAFF
TGTGCCAGCCAACTTCGGACGGACATCGAGGCTTTCTTT
>TRBJ2-4|TRBV5-1|.|TRBD1
CASSGTGRDIQYF
TGCGCCAGCAGTGGGACAGGGAGGGACATTCAGTACTTC
>TRBJ2-1|TRBV18|.|.
CASSHQTVNEQFF
TGTGCCAGCTCACACCAGACCGTCAATGAGCAGTTCTTC
>TRBJ2-5|TRBV7-3|.|TRBD2
CASSPTSGGSQETQYF
TGTGCCAGCAGCCCGACTAGCGGGGGATCCCAAGAGACCCAGTACTTC